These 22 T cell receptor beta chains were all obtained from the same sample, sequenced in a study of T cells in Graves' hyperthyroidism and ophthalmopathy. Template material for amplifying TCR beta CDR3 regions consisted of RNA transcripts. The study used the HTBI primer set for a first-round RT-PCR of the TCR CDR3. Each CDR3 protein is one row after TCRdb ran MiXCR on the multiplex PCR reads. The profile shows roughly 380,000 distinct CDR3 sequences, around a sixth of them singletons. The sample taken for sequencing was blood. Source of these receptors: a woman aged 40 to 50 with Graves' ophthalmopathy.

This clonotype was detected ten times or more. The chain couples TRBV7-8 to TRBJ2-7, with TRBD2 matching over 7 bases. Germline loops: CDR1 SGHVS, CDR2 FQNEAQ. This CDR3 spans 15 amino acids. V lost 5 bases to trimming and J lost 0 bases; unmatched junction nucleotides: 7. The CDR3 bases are TGTGCCAGCAGCCCTCGGCGGGAGTTCTCCTACGAGCAGTACTTC. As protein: CASSPRREFSYEQYF.

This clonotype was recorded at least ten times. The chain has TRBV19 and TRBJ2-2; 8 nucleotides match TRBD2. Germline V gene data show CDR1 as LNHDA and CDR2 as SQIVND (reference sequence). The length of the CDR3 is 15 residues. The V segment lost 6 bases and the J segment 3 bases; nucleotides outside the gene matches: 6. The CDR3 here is CASREWREDTGELFF. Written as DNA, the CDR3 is TGTGCCAGTAGAGAATGGCGGGAGGACACCGGGGAGCTGTTTTTT.

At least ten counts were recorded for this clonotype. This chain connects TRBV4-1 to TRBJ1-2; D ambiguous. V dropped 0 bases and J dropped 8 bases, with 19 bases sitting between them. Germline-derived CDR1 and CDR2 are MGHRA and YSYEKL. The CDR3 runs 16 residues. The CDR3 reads CASSQEAWGWWEGYTF. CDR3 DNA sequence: TGCGCCAGCAGCCAAGAGGCGTGGGGTTGGTGGGAAGGCTACACCTTC.

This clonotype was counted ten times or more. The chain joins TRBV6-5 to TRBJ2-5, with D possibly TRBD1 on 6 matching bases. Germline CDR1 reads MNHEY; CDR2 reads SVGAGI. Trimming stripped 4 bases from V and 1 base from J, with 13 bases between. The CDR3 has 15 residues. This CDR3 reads CASSFTGWVQETQYF. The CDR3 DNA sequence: TGTGCCAGCAGTTTTACAGGGTGGGTCCAAGAGACCCAGTACTTC.

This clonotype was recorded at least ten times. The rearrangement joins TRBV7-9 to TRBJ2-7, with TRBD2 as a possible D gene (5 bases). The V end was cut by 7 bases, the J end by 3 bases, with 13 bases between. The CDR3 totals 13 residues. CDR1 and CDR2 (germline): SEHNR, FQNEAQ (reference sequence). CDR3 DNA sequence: TGTGCCAGCAACTCGGGGATGGGCTACGAGCAGTACTTC. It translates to CASNSGMGYEQYF.

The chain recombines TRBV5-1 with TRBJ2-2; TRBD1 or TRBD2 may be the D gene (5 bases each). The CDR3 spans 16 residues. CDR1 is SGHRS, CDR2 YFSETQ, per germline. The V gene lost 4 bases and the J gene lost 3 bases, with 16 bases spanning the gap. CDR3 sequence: CASSGVRGVYTGELFF. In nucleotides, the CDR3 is TGCGCCAGCAGCGGGGTCCGGGGCGTTTACACCGGGGAGCTGTTTTTT. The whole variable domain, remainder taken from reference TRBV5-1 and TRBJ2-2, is KAGVTQTPRYLIKTRGQQVTLSCSPISGHRSVSWYQQTPGQGLQFLFEYFSETQRNKGNFPGRFSGRQFSNSRSEMNVSTLELGDSALYLCASSGVRGVYTGELFFGEGSRLTVL.

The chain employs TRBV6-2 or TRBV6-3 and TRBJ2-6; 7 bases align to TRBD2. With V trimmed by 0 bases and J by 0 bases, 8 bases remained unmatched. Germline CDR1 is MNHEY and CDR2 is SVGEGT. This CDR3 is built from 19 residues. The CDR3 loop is CASSYSIPGGISGANVLTF. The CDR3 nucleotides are TGTGCCAGCAGTTACTCGATTCCGGGAGGTATCTCTGGGGCCAACGTCCTGACTTTC.

Here the CDR3 DNA reads TGTGCCAGCAGTTTCCTGAGGAACGAGCAGTACTTC. Protein product: CASSFLRNEQYF. V and J are TRBV28 and TRBJ2-7; D uncertain. CDR3 length equals 12 residues. In germline, CDR1 is MDHEN, CDR2 SYDVKM. Trimming left V 3 bases short and J 5 bases short, with 8 bases between.

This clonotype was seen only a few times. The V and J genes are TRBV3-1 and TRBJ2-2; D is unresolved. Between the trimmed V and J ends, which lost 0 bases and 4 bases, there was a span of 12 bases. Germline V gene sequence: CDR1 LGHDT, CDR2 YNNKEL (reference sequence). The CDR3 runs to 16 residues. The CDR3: CASSQERLMITGELFF. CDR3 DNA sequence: TGTGCCAGCAGCCAAGAACGGCTAATGATCACCGGGGAGCTGTTTTTT.

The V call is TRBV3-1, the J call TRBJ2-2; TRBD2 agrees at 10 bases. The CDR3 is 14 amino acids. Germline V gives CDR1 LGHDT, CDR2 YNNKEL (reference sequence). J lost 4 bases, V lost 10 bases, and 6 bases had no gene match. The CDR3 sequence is CATTRTSGTGELFF. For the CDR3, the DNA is TGTGCCACCACCAGGACTAGCGGCACCGGGGAGCTGTTTTTT.

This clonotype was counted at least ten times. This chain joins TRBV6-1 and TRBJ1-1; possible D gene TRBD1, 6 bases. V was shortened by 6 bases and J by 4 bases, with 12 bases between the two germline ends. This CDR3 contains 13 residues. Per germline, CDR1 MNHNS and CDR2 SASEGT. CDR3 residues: CASSDNRATEAFF. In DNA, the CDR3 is TGTGCCAGCAGCGATAACAGGGCCACTGAAGCTTTCTTT.

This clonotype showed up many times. CDR3 sequence reads: CSARDTGVGGYTF. The DNA of the CDR3 is TGCAGTGCTAGAGATACCGGGGTGGGAGGCTACACCTTC. This chain joins TRBV20-1 and TRBJ1-2; D not resolved. The length of the CDR3 is 13 residues. The V gene's germline CDR1 is DFQATT and CDR2 SNEGSKA (reference sequence). V lost 0 bases and J 8 bases, leaving 13 bases between the germline ends.

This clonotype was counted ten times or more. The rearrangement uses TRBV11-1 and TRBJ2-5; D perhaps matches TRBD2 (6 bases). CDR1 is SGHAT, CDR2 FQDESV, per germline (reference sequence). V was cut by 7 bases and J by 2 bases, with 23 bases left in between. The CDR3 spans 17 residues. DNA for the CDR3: TGTGCCAGCACCGGGGGTGTTTTCGGGACTCCACAAGAGACCCAGTACTTC. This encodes CASTGGVFGTPQETQYF.

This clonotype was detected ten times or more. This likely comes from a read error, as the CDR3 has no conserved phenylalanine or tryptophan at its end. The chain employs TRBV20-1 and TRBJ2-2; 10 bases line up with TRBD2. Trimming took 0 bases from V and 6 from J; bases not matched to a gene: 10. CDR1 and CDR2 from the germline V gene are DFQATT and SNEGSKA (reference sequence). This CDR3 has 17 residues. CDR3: CSARDGLAGATAGELFL. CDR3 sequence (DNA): TGCAGTGCTAGAGATGGCCTAGCGGGAGCCACCGCCGGGGAGCTGTTTCTT.

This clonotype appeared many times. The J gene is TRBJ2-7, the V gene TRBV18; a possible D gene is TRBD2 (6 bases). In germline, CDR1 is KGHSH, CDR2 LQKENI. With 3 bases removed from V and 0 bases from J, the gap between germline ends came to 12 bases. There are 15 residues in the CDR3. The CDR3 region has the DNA TGTGCCAGCTCACCCGAGGGCGGGACCTCCTACGAGCAGTACTTC. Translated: CASSPEGGTSYEQYF.

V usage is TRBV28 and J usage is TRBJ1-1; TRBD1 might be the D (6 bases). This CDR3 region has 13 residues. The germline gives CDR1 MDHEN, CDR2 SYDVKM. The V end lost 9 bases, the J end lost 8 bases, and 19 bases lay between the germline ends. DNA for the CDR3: TGTGCCAGTCTACACCCAGGGGTCCCGGAAGCTTTCTTT. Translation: CASLHPGVPEAFF.

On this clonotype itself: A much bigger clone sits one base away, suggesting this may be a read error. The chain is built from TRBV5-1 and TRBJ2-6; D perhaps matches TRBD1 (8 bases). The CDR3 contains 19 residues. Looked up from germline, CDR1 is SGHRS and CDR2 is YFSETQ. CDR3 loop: CASSLDRTGTNSWANVLTF. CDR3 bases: TGCGCCAGCAGCTTGGACAGGACAGGGACTAACTCTTGGGCCAACGTCCTGACTTTC.

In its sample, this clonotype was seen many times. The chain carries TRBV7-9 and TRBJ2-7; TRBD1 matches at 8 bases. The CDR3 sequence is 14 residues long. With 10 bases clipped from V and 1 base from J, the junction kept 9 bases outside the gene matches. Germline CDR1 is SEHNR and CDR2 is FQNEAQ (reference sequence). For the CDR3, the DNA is TGTGCCACCCTTTCGACAGGGGTATCCTACGAGCAGTACTTC. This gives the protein CATLSTGVSYEQYF.

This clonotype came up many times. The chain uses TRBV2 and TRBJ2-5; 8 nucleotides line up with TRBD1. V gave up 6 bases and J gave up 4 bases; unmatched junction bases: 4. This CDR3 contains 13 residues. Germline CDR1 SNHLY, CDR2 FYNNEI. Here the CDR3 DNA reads TGTGCCAGCAGAGACGACAGGGGAGAGACCCAGTACTTC. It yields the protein CASRDDRGETQYF.

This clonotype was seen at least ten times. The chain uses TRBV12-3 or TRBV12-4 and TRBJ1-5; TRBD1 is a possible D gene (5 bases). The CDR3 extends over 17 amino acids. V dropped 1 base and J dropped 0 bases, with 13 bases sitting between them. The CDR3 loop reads CASSLVFGTDSNQPQHF. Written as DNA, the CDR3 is TGTGCCAGCAGTTTAGTATTCGGGACCGATAGCAATCAGCCCCAGCATTTT.

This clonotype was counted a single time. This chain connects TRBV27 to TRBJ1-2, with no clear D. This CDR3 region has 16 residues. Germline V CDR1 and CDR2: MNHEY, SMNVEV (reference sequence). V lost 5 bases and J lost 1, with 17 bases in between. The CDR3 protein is CASSPRRGVDNYGYTF. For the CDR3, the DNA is TGTGCCAGCAGTCCAAGGCGCGGGGTCGATAACTATGGCTACACCTTC.

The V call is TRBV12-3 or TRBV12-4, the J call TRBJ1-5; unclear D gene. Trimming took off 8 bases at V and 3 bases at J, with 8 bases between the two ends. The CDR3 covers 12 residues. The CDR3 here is CASLGPNQPQHF. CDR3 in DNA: TGTGCCAGCCTCGGACCCAATCAGCCCCAGCATTTT.